This T cell receptor (beta chain) was documented in a study of T cells in Graves' hyperthyroidism and ophthalmopathy. Those with hyperthyroidism were 18 to 65 years old, newly diagnosed, and ill for under 2 months. Reasons for excluding patients were uncontrolled infection, other autoimmune disease, pregnancy or lactation. This clonotype was found a few times. The CDR3 runs 12 residues. Germline values: CDR1 SQVTM, CDR2 ANQGSEA. V lost 5 bases to trimming and J lost 3 bases, with 10 bases between them. From RNA transcripts, TCR beta CDR3 regions were amplified. An initial round of RT-PCR targeting the TCR CDR3 relied on the HTBI primer set. TCRdb itself ran the multiplex PCR reads through MiXCR, one entry per CDR3 protein. The table records about 480,000 distinct CDR3 sequences, roughly 14% of them present only once.

The source is a woman between 18 and 30 years old with Graves' hyperthyroidism. This chain joins TRBV29-1 and TRBJ1-1; D may be TRBD1 (5 bases). Sequenced input: blood. The CDR3 reads CSVCRDDTEAFF. The DNA of the CDR3 is TGCAGCGTTTGCAGGGATGACACTGAAGCTTTCTTT. Based on the CDR3 plus reference TRBV29-1 and TRBJ1-1, the full variable domain is SAVISQKPSRDICQRGTSLTIQCQVDSQVTMMFWYRQQPGQSLTLIATANQGSEATYESGFVIDKFPISRPNLTFSTLTVSNMSPEDSSIYLCSVCRDDTEAFFGQGTRLTVV.